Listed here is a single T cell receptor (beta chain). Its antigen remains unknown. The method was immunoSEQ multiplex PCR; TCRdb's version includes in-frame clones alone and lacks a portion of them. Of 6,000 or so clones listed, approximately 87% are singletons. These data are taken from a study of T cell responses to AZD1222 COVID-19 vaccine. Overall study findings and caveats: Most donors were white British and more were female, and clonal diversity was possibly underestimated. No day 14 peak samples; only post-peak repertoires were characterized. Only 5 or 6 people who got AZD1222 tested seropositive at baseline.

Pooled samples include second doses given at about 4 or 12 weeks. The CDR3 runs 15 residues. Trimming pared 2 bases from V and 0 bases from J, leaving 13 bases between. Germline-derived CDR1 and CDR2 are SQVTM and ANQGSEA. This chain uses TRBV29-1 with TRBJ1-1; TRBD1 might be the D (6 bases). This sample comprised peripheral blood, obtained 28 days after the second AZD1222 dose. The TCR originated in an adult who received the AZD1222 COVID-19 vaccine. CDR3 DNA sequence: TGCAGCGTTGAAAGAACAGGGAAGGTGAACACTGAAGCTTTCTTT. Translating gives CSVERTGKVNTEAFF.